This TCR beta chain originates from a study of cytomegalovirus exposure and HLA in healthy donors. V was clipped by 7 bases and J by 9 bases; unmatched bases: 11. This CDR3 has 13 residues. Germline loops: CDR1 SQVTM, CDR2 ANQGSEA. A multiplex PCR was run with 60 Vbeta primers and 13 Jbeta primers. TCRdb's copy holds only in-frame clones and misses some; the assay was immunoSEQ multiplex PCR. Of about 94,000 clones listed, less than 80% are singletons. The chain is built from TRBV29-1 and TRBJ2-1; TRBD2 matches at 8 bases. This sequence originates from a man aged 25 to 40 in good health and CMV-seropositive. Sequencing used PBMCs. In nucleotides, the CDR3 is TGCAGCGCCGAGCCGTTAGCGGGAACTGAGCAGTTCTTC. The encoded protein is CSAEPLAGTEQFF.